Shown below are 15 T cell receptor beta chains from a single sample sequenced in a study of CD8+ T cells in alopecia areata. Sample treatment: oral pan-JAK inhibitor, 5-10 mg twice daily. Sequencing relied on a cDNA template that was reverse transcribed from extracted RNA. The assay was immunoSEQ multiplex PCR, and TCRdb's table has in-frame clones only and misses some. The table shows under 150,000 clones, with approximately 55% occurring only once. The material was CD4+ T cells sorted from blood, obtained at week 24, from a patient treated with tofacitinib. The origin of the receptors is a human donor with alopecia areata.

This clone has a single count. V gene TRBV6-6 combines with J gene TRBJ2-5; tentative D call: TRBD1 (6 bases). Germline CDR1 and CDR2: MNHNY and SVGAGI (reference sequence). Trimming took 5 bases from V and 1 from J, leaving 11 bases between them. The CDR3 has 14 amino acids. Written as DNA, the CDR3 is TGTGCCAGCAGTCGGACAGCTTCCCAAGAGACCCAGTACTTC. This encodes CASSRTASQETQYF.

This clone was observed a few times. The rearrangement links TRBV29-1 to TRBJ1-1; D gene unclear. V lost 3 bases and J lost 3, with 8 bases in between. From germline, CDR1 is SQVTM and CDR2 ANQGSEA. CDR3 length: 12 amino acids. For the CDR3, the DNA is TGCAGCGTTGAGGGCCGTTACACTGAAGCTTTCTTT. This sequence encodes CSVEGRYTEAFF.

A single count supports this clone. The CDR3 sequence is CASSLAGLQETQYF. CDR3 nucleotide sequence: TGCGCCAGCAGCTTGGCCGGGCTCCAAGAGACCCAGTACTTC. This chain links TRBV5-1 with TRBJ2-5; unclear D gene. Germline loops: CDR1 SGHRS, CDR2 YFSETQ. The CDR3 sequence is 14 residues long. The V end was cut by 0 bases, the J end by 1 base, with 7 bases between.

This clone was seen once. The chain carries TRBV18 and TRBJ2-5, with D uncertain. CDR3 size: 13 residues. The V gene's germline CDR1 is KGHSH and CDR2 LQKENI. V was clipped by 4 bases and J by 1 base, with 7 bases between them. The CDR3 sequence: CASSLSLQETQYF. The CDR3 DNA is TGTGCCAGCTCACTCTCCCTCCAAGAGACCCAGTACTTC.

The rearrangement joins TRBV7-2 to TRBJ1-4, with D perhaps matching TRBD1 (6 bases). This CDR3 is 15 amino acids long. In germline, CDR1 is SGHTA, CDR2 FQGNSA. Trimming took off 1 base at V and 3 bases at J, with 9 bases between the two ends. CDR3 bases: TGTGCCAGCAGCTTAGGACAGGCTGCTAATGAAAAACTGTTTTTT. This gives the protein CASSLGQAANEKLFF.

The chain uses TRBV6-5 and TRBJ1-1; no definite D call. The CDR3 covers 13 residues. The germline V and J ends were trimmed by 4 bases and 5 bases, with 11 bases remaining between them. Per the germline V gene, CDR1 is MNHEY and CDR2 is SVGAGI. CDR3 in amino acids: CASSWSQKTEAFF. The CDR3 DNA reads as TGTGCCAGCAGTTGGTCTCAGAAGACTGAAGCTTTCTTT.

The chain has TRBV5-1 and TRBJ1-6; 9 positions match TRBD1. CDR3 size: 16 residues. The V and J ends lost 4 bases and 7 bases, in that order; junction bases with no gene match: 9. The germline CDR1 and CDR2 sequences are SGHRS and YFSETQ. CDR3 in amino acids: CASSLTAGTGNSPLHF. CDR3 nucleotide sequence: TGCGCCAGCAGCCTTACCGCCGGGACAGGGAATTCACCCCTCCACTTT.

The rearrangement joins TRBV29-1 to TRBJ1-2; D is perhaps TRBD1 (5 bases). The CDR3 has 12 residues. The ends were cut back, 3 bases at V and 7 bases at J, with 12 bases in the middle. The V gene's germline CDR1 is SQVTM and CDR2 ANQGSEA. The CDR3 DNA sequence: TGCAGCGTTGATGAGGGGAGGGGTGGCTACACCTTC. Translated, it gives CSVDEGRGGYTF.

The J gene is TRBJ1-1, the V gene TRBV10-3; D is ambiguous. Trimming took 4 bases from V and 0 from J, leaving 12 bases between them. There are 15 residues in the CDR3. Germline CDR1 is ENHRY and CDR2 is SYGVKD. In DNA, the CDR3 is TGTGCCATCAGTGGTCGGTTGGGCCTGAACACTGAAGCTTTCTTT. Protein product: CAISGRLGLNTEAFF.

The chain has TRBV5-1 and TRBJ2-2; 9 bases are shared with TRBD2. CDR1 and CDR2 from the germline V gene are SGHRS and YFSETQ. Trimming removed 0 bases from V and 7 bases from J; junction bases left unmatched: 7. The CDR3 extends over 16 amino acids. This chain's CDR3 is CASSLAPSGKVGELFF. The CDR3 DNA follows: TGCGCCAGCAGCTTGGCCCCTAGCGGGAAGGTCGGGGAGCTGTTTTTT.

This clone was counted once. V usage is TRBV10-3 and J usage is TRBJ2-7; a weak D match, TRBD2 (5 bases). This CDR3 has 13 residues. V was cut by 10 bases and J by 2 bases, with 15 bases left in between. The germline V gene encodes CDR1 ENHRY and CDR2 SYGVKD. The CDR3: CATGGLSPYEQYF. The CDR3 region has the DNA TGTGCCACCGGCGGGCTATCCCCCTACGAGCAGTACTTC.

The chain recombines TRBV5-1 with TRBJ1-1, with D tentatively TRBD1 (5 bases). The CDR3 is made up of 14 amino acids. Trimming took off 4 bases at V and 1 base at J, with 11 bases between the two ends. The V gene's germline CDR1 is SGHRS and CDR2 YFSETQ. CDR3 bases: TGCGCCAGCAGCGTGACAGTCTCGAACACTGAAGCTTTCTTT. It translates to CASSVTVSNTEAFF.

A word on this clone: A read error may account for a junction end that differs from germline. The chain combines TRBV6-5 with TRBJ2-5; 7 positions agree with TRBD2. The CDR3 runs 15 residues. Per the germline V gene, CDR1 is MNHEY and CDR2 is SVGAGI. The CDR3: CANSYSRLAGETQYF. The CDR3 coding sequence is TGTGCCAACAGTTACTCCCGACTAGCTGGAGAGACCCAGTACTTC.

This chain connects TRBV7-8 to TRBJ2-1, with 9 bases matching TRBD2. CDR3 length: 15 amino acids. With 6 bases clipped from V and 2 bases from J, the junction kept 5 bases outside the gene matches. Looked up from germline, CDR1 is SGHVS and CDR2 is FQNEAQ. CDR3 sequence reads: CASSYSGGTYNEQFF. The CDR3 DNA reads as TGTGCCAGCAGTTATAGCGGGGGAACCTACAATGAGCAGTTCTTC.

This clone was counted a few times. The chain is built from TRBV29-1 and TRBJ2-7; D possibly uses TRBD1 or TRBD2 (6 bases each). The CDR3 runs 12 residues. V lost 7 bases and J 4 bases, leaving 14 bases between the germline ends. CDR1 SQVTM and CDR2 ANQGSEA come from the germline V gene. CDR3 in DNA: TGCAGCGCCGGATGGGGGGCTTACGAGCAGTACTTC. Its protein product is CSAGWGAYEQYF.